A selection of T cell receptor beta chains follows, all from one sample in a study of beta chain features in type 1 diabetes. Libraries were prepared by immunoSEQ multiplex PCR; TCRdb keeps only in-frame clonotypes and omits some of them. The table has 100,000 to 150,000 clones, approximately 10% seen once. Sequenced input: central memory CD4+ T cells from blood. These receptors were obtained from a man aged 25 to 45 with type 1 diabetes. Both conserved end residues are part of each CDR3. Each record gives: J gene, D gene, V gene, clone size, CDR3 protein, CDR3 DNA. D genes are given only for firm matches. Some rows mark clone size as missing; the rest say once, few, many or name a class of expanded clone.

>TRBJ1-1|-|TRBV6-6|-
CASSSRGSTEAFF
TGTGCCAGCAGCTCCCGGGGGTCCACTGAAGCTTTCTTT
>TRBJ1-2|-|TRBV2|few
CASSEWRVGNAYGYTF
TGTGCCAGCAGTGAATGGAGGGTGGGGAACGCCTATGGCTACACCTTC
>TRBJ1-6|-|TRBV6-6|few
CASSDTGLPLHF
TGTGCCAGCAGTGACACAGGGCTTCCCCTCCACTTT
>TRBJ2-7|TRBD2|TRBV7-2|-
CASSLGGGAVYEQYF
TGTGCCAGCAGCTTAGGCGGGGGGGCTGTTTACGAGCAGTACTTC
>TRBJ2-7|TRBD2|TRBV5-1|-
CASSLELAGAYEQYF
TGCGCCAGCAGCTTGGAACTAGCGGGGGCCTACGAGCAGTACTTC
>TRBJ1-1|-|TRBV19|few
CASNHRGSEAFF
TGTGCCAGTAACCACCGGGGGTCTGAAGCTTTCTTT
>TRBJ1-5|-|TRBV6-5|few
CASSLKGDQPQHF
TGTGCCAGCAGTCTGAAGGGGGATCAGCCCCAGCATTTT
>TRBJ2-2|-|TRBV9|-
CASSVEGGGKALFF
TGTGCCAGCAGCGTAGAGGGGGGAGGGAAGGCACTGTTTTTT
>TRBJ1-2|TRBD1|TRBV7-6|-
CASSPGTDGYTF
TGTGCCAGCAGCCCCGGGACAGATGGCTACACCTTC
>TRBJ1-2|TRBD1|TRBV5-5|few
CASSFQTGNYGYTF
TGTGCCAGCAGCTTTCAGACAGGGAACTATGGCTACACCTTC
>TRBJ2-3|TRBD2|TRBV6-6|many
CATGSSGTGGTQYF
TGTGCCACCGGATCCAGCGGGACGGGAGGTACGCAGTATTTT
>TRBJ2-3|TRBD2|TRBV5-1|-
CASSLPELGGGTDTQYF
TGCGCCAGCAGCCTCCCCGAATTGGGGGGGGGCACAGATACGCAGTATTTT
>TRBJ2-2|TRBD1|TRBV7-2|few
CASSSRTGRAGELFF
TGTGCCAGCAGCTCCCGGACAGGGCGGGCCGGGGAGCTGTTTTTT
>TRBJ2-7|-|TRBV5-6|-
CASSSGQSGAQQYF
TGTGCCAGCAGCTCGGGACAGTCGGGGGCTCAGCAGTACTTC
>TRBJ2-1|TRBD2|TRBV5-6|-
CASSLGLAGGINEQFF
TGTGCCAGCAGCTTGGGACTAGCGGGGGGAATCAATGAGCAGTTCTTC
>TRBJ2-3|TRBD2|TRBV10-3|-
CAISESKASGSTDTQYF
TGTGCCATCAGTGAGTCGAAGGCTAGCGGTAGCACAGATACGCAGTATTTT
>TRBJ2-3|TRBD2|TRBV7-2|-
CASSLGAGGLTDTQYF
TGTGCCAGCAGCTTAGGAGCGGGGGGCCTCACAGATACGCAGTATTTT
>TRBJ1-4|-|TRBV6-6|-
CASSYVISGLNEKLFF
TGTGCCAGCAGTTACGTCATCAGCGGCTTGAATGAAAAACTGTTTTTT
>TRBJ1-5|-|TRBV7-2|-
CASSYRDQPQHF
TGTGCCAGCAGTTACAGGGATCAGCCCCAGCATTTT
>TRBJ2-7|-|TRBV18|few
CASSPPGTLPEQYF
TGTGCCAGCTCACCACCGGGGACTCTCCCCGAGCAGTACTTC
>TRBJ2-6|-|TRBV7-9|few
CASSPGGWDVLTF
TGTGCCAGCAGCCCTGGGGGCTGGGACGTCCTGACTTTC
>TRBJ2-7|TRBD1|TRBV7-9|few
CASSSELLDRDYEQYF
TGTGCCAGCAGCTCCGAACTTCTAGACAGGGACTACGAGCAGTACTTC
>TRBJ1-2|TRBD1|TRBV4-2|-
CASSQGTGDNYGYTF
TGTGCCAGCAGCCAAGGGACAGGGGATAACTATGGCTACACCTTC
>TRBJ1-4|-|TRBV2|few
CASSDHRSNEKLFF
TGTGCCAGCAGTGATCACCGAAGCAATGAAAAACTGTTTTTT
>TRBJ2-7|TRBD2|TRBV6-5|-
CASSYTSGGAPYEQYF
TGTGCCAGCAGTTACACTAGCGGGGGGGCCCCCTACGAGCAGTACTTC
>TRBJ2-1|-|TRBV7-2|-
CASSLDVRLYNEQFF
TGTGCCAGCAGCTTAGATGTTCGACTTTACAATGAGCAGTTCTTC
>TRBJ2-3|-|TRBV9|few
CASSVDGSRGQYF
TGTGCCAGCAGCGTAGACGGTTCCAGAGGGCAGTATTTT